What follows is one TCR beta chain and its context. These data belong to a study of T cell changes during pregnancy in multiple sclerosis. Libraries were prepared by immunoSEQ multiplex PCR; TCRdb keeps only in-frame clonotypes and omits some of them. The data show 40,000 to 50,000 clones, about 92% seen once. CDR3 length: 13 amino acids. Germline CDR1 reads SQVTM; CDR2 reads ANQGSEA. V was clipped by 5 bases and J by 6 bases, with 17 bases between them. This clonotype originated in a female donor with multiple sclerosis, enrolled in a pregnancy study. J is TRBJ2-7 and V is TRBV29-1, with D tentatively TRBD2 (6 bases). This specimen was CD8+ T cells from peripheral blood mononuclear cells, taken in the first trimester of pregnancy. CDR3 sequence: CSVSSGTGSEQYF. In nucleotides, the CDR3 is TGCAGCGTTAGTAGTGGGACTGGATCCGAGCAGTACTTC.